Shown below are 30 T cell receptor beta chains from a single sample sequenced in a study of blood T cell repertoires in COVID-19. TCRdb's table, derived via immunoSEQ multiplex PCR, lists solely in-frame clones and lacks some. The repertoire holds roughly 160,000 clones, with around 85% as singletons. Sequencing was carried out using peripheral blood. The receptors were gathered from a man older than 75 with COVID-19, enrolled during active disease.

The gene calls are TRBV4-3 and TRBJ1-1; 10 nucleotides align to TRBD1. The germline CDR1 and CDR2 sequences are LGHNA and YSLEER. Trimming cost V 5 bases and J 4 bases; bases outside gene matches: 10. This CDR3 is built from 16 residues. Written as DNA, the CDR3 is TGCGCCAGCAGCGGGCAAGTGACAGGGGGCATCACTGAAGCTTTCTTT. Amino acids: CASSGQVTGGITEAFF.

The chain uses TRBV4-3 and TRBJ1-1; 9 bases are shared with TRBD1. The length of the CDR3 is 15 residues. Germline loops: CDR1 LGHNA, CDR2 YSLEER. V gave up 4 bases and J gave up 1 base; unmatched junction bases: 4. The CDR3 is CASSPTGGPNTEAFF. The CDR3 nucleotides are TGCGCCAGCAGCCCGACAGGGGGACCGAACACTGAAGCTTTCTTT.

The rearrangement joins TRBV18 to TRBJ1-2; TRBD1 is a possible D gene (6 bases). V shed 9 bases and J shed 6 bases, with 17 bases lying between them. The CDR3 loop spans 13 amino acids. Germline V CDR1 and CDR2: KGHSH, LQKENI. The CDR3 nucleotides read TGTGCCAGTCGGGCGGACAGCCAGGATGGCTACACCTTC. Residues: CASRADSQDGYTF.

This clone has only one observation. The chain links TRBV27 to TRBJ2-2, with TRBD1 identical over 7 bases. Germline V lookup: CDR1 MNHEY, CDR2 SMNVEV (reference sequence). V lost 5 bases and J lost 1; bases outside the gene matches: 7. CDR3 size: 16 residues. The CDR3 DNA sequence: TGTGCCAGCAGTGATAGGACAGGCTTGAACACCGGGGAGCTGTTTTTT. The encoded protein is CASSDRTGLNTGELFF.

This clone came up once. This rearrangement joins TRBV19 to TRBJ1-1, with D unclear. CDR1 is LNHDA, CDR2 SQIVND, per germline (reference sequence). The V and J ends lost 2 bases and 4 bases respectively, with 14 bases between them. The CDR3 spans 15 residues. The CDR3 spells CASSISSGYPTEAFF. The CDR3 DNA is TGTGCCAGTAGTATATCTTCAGGATATCCCACTGAAGCTTTCTTT.

The CDR3 bases are TGTGCCAGCAGCTTGGCCGGGACAGGGAGGTTGTCCCAGCATTTT. It is translated as CASSLAGTGRLSQHF. This chain joins TRBV5-5 and TRBJ1-5; 9 bases are shared with TRBD1. V trimming: 0 bases; J trimming: 11 bases; junction bases outside the gene matches: 9. Germline V gives CDR1 SGHKS, CDR2 YYEKEE (reference sequence). There are 15 residues in the CDR3. Based on the CDR3 plus reference TRBV5-5 and TRBJ1-5, the full variable domain is DAGVTQSPTHLIKTRGQQVTLRCSPISGHKSVSWYQQVLGQGPQFIFQYYEKEERGRGNFPDRFSARQFPNYSSELNVNALLLGDSALYLCASSLAGTGRLSQHFGDGTRLSIL.

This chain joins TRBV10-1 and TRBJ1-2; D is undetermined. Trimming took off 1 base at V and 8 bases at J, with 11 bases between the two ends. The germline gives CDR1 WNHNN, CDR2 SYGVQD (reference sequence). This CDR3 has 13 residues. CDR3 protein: CASSELRSGGYTF. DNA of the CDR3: TGCGCCAGCAGTGAGTTGCGGTCGGGAGGCTACACCTTC.

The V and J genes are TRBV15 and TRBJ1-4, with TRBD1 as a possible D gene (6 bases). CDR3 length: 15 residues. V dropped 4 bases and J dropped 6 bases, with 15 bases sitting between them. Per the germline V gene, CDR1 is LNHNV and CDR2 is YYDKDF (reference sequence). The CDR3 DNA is TGTGCCACCAGCAACCCAACAGGGATCTATGAAAAACTGTTTTTT. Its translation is CATSNPTGIYEKLFF.

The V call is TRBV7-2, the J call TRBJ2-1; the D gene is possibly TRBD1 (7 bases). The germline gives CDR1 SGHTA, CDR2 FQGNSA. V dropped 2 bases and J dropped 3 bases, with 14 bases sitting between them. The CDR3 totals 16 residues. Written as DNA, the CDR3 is TGTGCCAGCAGCTTACAGGGGGGATTTTTCTACAATGAGCAGTTCTTC. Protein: CASSLQGGFFYNEQFF. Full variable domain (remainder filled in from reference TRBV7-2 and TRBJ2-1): GAGVSQSPSNKVTEKGKDVELRCDPISGHTALYWYRQSLGQGLEFLIYFQGNSAPDKSGLPSDRFSAERTGGSVSTLTIQRTQQEDSAVYLCASSLQGGFFYNEQFFGPGTRLTVL.

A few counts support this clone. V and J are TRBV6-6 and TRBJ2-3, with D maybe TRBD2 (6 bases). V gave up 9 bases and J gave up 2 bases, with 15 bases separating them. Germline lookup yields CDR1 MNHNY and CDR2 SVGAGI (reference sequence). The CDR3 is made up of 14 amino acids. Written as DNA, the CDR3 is TGTGCCAGTACTGCGGGGTGGGTCACAGATACGCAGTATTTT. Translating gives CASTAGWVTDTQYF.

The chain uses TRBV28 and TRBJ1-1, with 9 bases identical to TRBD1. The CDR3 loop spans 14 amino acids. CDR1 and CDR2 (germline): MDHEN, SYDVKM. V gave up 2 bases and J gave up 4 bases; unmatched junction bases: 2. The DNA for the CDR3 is TGTGCCAGCAGTTTAGGACAGGGGCGCACTGAAGCTTTCTTT. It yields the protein CASSLGQGRTEAFF.

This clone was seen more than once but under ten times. The CDR3 region is CASGSLRGTEAFF. The CDR3 DNA follows: TGTGCTAGTGGTTCCTTACGGGGCACTGAAGCTTTCTTT. The chain couples TRBV12-5 to TRBJ1-1; no reliable D call. Germline CDR1 LGHNT, CDR2 FRNRAP. There are 13 residues in the CDR3. The V and J ends lost 4 bases and 4 bases respectively, with 10 bases between them.

CDR3 sequence reads: CASSPEGVGLYTF. For the CDR3, the DNA is TGCGCCAGCAGCCCCGAAGGGGTGGGCCTCTACACCTTC. The chain recombines TRBV5-1 with TRBJ1-2; possible D gene TRBD1, 5 bases. The germline CDR1 and CDR2 sequences are SGHRS and YFSETQ. Trimming took off 4 bases at V and 10 bases at J, with 17 bases between the two ends. The CDR3 extends over 13 amino acids.

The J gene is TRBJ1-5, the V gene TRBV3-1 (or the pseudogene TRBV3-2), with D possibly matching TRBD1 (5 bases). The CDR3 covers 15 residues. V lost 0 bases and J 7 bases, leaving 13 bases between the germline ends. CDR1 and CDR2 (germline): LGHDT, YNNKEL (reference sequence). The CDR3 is CASSQDWGGRQPQHF. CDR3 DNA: TGTGCCAGCAGCCAAGATTGGGGGGGACGACAGCCCCAGCATTTT.

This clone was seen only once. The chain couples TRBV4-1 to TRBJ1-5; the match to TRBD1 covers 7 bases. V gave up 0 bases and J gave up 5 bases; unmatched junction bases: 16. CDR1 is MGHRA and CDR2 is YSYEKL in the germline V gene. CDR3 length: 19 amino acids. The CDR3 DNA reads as TGCGCCAGCAGCCAAGATCGGGACAGCCCGAACACAGGCGATCAGCCCCAGCATTTT. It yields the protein CASSQDRDSPNTGDQPQHF.

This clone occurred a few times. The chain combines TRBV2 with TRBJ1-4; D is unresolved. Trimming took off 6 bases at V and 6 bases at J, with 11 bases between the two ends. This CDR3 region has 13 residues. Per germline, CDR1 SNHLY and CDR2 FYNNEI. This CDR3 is CASRLELDEKLFF. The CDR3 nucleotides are TGTGCCAGCAGACTTGAACTAGATGAAAAACTGTTTTTT.

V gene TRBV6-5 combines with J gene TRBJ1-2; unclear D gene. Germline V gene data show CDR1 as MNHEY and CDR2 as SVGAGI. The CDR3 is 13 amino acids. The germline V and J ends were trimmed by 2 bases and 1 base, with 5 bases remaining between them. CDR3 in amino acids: CASSYHINYGYTF. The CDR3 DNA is TGTGCCAGCAGTTACCACATTAACTATGGCTACACCTTC.

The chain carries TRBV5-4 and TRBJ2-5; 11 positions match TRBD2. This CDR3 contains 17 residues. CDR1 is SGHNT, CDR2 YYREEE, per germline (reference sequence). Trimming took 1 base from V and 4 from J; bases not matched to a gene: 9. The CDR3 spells CASSLWAIAGGLETQYF. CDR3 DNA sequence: TGTGCCAGCAGCTTGTGGGCTATAGCGGGGGGGTTAGAGACCCAGTACTTC.

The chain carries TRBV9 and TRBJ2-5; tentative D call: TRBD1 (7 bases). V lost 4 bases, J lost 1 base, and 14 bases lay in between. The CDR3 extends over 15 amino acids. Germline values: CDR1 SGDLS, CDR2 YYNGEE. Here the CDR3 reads CASSKRQGLQETQYF. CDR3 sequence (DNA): TGTGCCAGCAGCAAACGACAGGGACTCCAAGAGACCCAGTACTTC. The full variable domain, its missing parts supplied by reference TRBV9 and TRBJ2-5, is DSGVTQTPKHLITATGQRVTLRCSPRSGDLSVYWYQQSLDQGLQFLIQYYNGEERAKGNILERFSAQQFPDLHSELNLSSLELGDSALYFCASSKRQGLQETQYFGPGTRLLVL.

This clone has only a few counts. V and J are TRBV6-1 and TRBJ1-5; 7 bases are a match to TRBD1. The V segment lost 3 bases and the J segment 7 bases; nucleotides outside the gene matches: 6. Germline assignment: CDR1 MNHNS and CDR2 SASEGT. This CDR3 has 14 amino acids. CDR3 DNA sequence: TGTGCCAGCAGTGATACAGGGGCCAGGCAGCCCCAGCATTTT. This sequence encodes CASSDTGARQPQHF.

DNA for the CDR3: TGTGCCAGCAGCGCCCTAGGGGCGGACACTGAAGCTTTCTTT. Its translation is CASSALGADTEAFF. The chain employs TRBV9 and TRBJ1-1, with a weak D call TRBD1 (5 bases). Germline CDR1 and CDR2: SGDLS and YYNGEE. The ends were cut back, 3 bases at V and 3 bases at J, with 12 bases in the middle. This CDR3 region has 14 residues.

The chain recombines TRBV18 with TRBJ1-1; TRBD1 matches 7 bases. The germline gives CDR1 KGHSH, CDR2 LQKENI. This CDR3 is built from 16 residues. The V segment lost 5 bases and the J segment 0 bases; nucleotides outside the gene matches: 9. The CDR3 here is CASSSYTGALNTEAFF. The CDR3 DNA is TGTGCCAGCTCAAGCTACACAGGGGCCCTGAACACTGAAGCTTTCTTT.

This CDR3 is CASSFRQGRTGELFF. The CDR3 DNA follows: TGCGCCAGCAGCTTCCGCCAGGGTAGGACCGGGGAGCTGTTTTTT. J is TRBJ2-2 and V is TRBV5-1; tentative D call: TRBD1 (5 bases). Trimming shortened V by 2 bases and J by 5 bases, and 13 bases separated the two germline ends. The length of the CDR3 is 15 residues. Germline V gene sequence: CDR1 SGHRS, CDR2 YFSETQ.

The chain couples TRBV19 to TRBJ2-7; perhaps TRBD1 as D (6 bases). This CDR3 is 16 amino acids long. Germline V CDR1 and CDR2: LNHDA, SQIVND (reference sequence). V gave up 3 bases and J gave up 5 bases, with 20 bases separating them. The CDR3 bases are TGTGCCAGTAGTATCGAGGTCGGCAGGGGCGGCAACGAGCAGTACTTC. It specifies CASSIEVGRGGNEQYF.

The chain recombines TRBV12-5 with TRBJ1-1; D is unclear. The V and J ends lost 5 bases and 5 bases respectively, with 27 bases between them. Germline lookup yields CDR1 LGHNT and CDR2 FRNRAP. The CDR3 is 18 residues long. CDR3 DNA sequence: TGTGCTAGTGGTGCACCCCCCGGTACAGTCACCTCGGGAACTGAAGCTTTCTTT. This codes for CASGAPPGTVTSGTEAFF. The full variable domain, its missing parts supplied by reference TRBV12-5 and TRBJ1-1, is DARVTQTPRHKVTEMGQEVTMRCQPILGHNTVFWYRQTMMQGLELLAYFRNRAPLDDSGMPKDRFSAEMPDATLATLKIQPSEPRDSAVYFCASGAPPGTVTSGTEAFFGQGTRLTVV.

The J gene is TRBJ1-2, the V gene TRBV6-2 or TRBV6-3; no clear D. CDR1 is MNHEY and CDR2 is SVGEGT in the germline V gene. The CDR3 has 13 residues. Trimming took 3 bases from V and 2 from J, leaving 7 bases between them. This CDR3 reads CASSYGGNYGYTF. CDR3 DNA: TGTGCCAGCAGTTATGGCGGAAACTATGGCTACACCTTC.

The CDR3 spells CATSSILGQGKNIQYF. As DNA, the CDR3 is TGTGCCACCAGCAGCATCCTGGGACAGGGGAAAAACATTCAGTACTTC. The J gene is TRBJ2-4, the V gene TRBV15; TRBD1 agrees at 10 bases. J gave up 4 bases and V 3 bases, and 6 bases lay outside the gene matches. There are 16 residues in the CDR3. Germline CDR1 LNHNV, CDR2 YYDKDF (reference sequence).

The DNA for the CDR3 is TGTGCCACCAGTGACCCACGCCAGGGGCCAGGGGAGAATCAGCCCCAGCATTTT. It codes for CATSDPRQGPGENQPQHF. V and J are TRBV24-1 and TRBJ1-5; possible D gene TRBD1, 6 bases. V was clipped by 4 bases and J by 4 bases, with 22 bases between them. The CDR3 is 18 amino acids. CDR1 is KGHDR, CDR2 SFDVKD, per germline.

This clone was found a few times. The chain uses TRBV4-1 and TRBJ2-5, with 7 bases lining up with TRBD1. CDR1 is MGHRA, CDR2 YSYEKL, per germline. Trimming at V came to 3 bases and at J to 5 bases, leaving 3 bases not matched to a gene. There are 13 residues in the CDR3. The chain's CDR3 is CASSHPQGETQYF. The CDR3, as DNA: TGCGCCAGCAGCCACCCACAGGGGGAGACCCAGTACTTC.

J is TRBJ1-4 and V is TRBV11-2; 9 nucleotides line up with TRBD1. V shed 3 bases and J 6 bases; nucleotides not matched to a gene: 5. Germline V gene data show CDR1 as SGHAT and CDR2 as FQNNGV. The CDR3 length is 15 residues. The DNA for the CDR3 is TGTGCCAGCAGCTTCTCCGGGACAGGGTATGAAAAACTGTTTTTT. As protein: CASSFSGTGYEKLFF.